This T cell receptor beta chain was observed in a study of cytomegalovirus exposure and HLA in healthy donors. General study results and limits: The classifier, whose performance was assessed in both the original and validation cohorts, reportedly diagnosed cytomegalovirus status with high specificity and sensitivity. TCR sequences were mostly rare, though some public TCRs occurred in many donors.

The CDR3 length is 16 residues. Per germline, CDR1 SGHNT and CDR2 YENEEA. V lost 3 bases to trimming and J lost 0 bases, with 11 bases between them. The PCR was carried out with 60 Vbeta primers and 13 Jbeta primers. TCRdb keeps only in-frame clones here, not all; method: immunoSEQ multiplex PCR. Among a few hundred thousand clones, 75% to 85% were seen once, and the ten largest hold less than 8.5%. Comment on this clone: Its antigen is as yet unknown.

Donors had nominal health at sampling but likely had unrecorded immune exposures. Sequenced: PBMCs. The chain carries TRBV11-3 and TRBJ2-2, with D perhaps matching TRBD1 (5 bases). The TCR originated in a woman aged 60-70 years in good health and CMV-seropositive. CDR3 sequence (DNA): TGTGCCAGCAGCTTGGGTGACAGCCCGAACACCGGGGAGCTGTTTTTT. Its protein is CASSLGDSPNTGELFF.